This T cell receptor beta chain stems from a study of blood T cell repertoires in COVID-19 (dated by TCRdb to the early 2020s). For the study in its entirety: Samples covering the acute and convalescent phases of COVID-19 were provided by collaborators in the United States, Italy and Spain. Deeply sampled blood TCRbeta repertoires from subjects exposed to, actively infected with, or recovered from COVID-19 were included in the dataset. The prospective study material was composed of cDNA or gDNA derived from T cells, B-cell-depleted T cells, or PBMCs. The samples were drawn from the first 160 participants of the ongoing ImmuneRACE study and from 950 to 1,500 subjects provided by 6 global collaborators. A de-identified subject ID, COVID-19 status, age in years and sex were almost always included in the sample metadata. The repertoires were released in a freely available public database intended as a resource for research on the immune response to SARS-CoV-2. Where available, HLA class I and class II types were obtained from metadata supplied by the sample provider rather than from assay-based typing. Summary of the overall study and its limitations: The quantity of clinical and demographic metadata differed by source and by participant and was supplied without curation.

V is shortened by 4 bases, J by 4 bases, and the region joining them spans 5 bases. According to the germline V gene, CDR1 reads SQVTM and CDR2 reads ANQGSEA. From cysteine to phenylalanine, the CDR3 is 11 amino acids long. The retained sequence is limited to the CDR3, 33 bases, with the frame set at the first base. By share, this clone ranks as medium-sized (0.01 to 0.1%). The antigen this receptor binds is unknown. No clone much larger than this one lies a single base away; base qualities are absent. Participants in the prospective study were aged roughly 18 to 95 years, lived in 20 to 25 United States geographic areas, and enrolled through a virtual design. Cohort assignment in the prospective study relied on participant-reported clinical history from a screening survey and a study questionnaire. Mobile phlebotomists in the prospective study collected whole blood, serum and a nasopharyngeal or oropharyngeal swab from every participant. Participants in the prospective study had the option to provide additional blood draws and questionnaires over a roughly 2-month period. Blood samples from the prospective study were shipped frozen or at room temperature prior to DNA extraction.

TCRbeta CDR3 regions were amplified from genomic DNA using the immunoSEQ Assay, a bias-controlled multiplex PCR. Regarding the original processing steps: The number of nucleated cells in each sample was estimated from the amplification of reference gene primers within the assay. Sequence reads were collapsed and filtered to measure the absolute abundance of every unique TCRbeta CDR3 rearrangement. Productive Simpson clonality was computed per sample as the square root of Simpson's diversity index over productive rearrangements. Not all clones reach the TCRdb copy of this immuneACCESS table, which keeps in-frame sequences only. Checked studies attribute under half of the gap to unresolved V genes and leave the rest unexplained. The V and J calls and clone size were taken over from that table, and D and trimming were inferred from the DNA. In all, the sample holds some 200,000 clones, and roughly 89% of those were seen once. Of the sample, approximately 10% falls within the top ten clones.

The source material was PBMCs or T cells enriched from blood (not recorded which). The sequence joins TRBV29-1 to TRBJ2-1, with an unclear D gene assignment. The TCR sequence derives from a young man with acute COVID-19. The CDR3 protein is CSVVLYNEQFF. The DNA is as follows: TGCAGCGTTGTTCTATACAATGAGCAGTTCTTC.